This T cell receptor (beta chain) comes out of a study of CD8 T cells in Susac syndrome. CD8+ and CD4+ T cells from blood underwent TCR beta sequencing. A quantity of about 0.5 to 1 ug RNA underwent reverse transcription using random hexamers. Across 54 Vbeta and 13 Jbeta, TCR beta CDR3 was amplified with immunoSEQ multiplex PCR. TCRdb analysed the immunoSEQ multiplex PCR reads with MiXCR anew, one entry per CDR3 protein. The data show a few hundred thousand distinct CDR3 sequences, 70% to 90% seen once. The sequenced sample was CD8+ T cells from PBMCs. This TCR came from a human donor with multiple sclerosis.

The CDR3 reads CASSLGLAGVAEQFF. The CDR3 region has the DNA TGTGCCAGCAGTTTAGGACTAGCGGGAGTAGCTGAGCAGTTCTTC. This rearrangement joins TRBV27 to TRBJ2-1; 13 bases fit TRBD2. V dropped 2 bases and J dropped 9; count of bases not matched to a gene: 4. The V gene's germline CDR1 is MNHEY and CDR2 SMNVEV (reference sequence). The CDR3 is 15 amino acids.